Listed below are T cell receptor beta chains from one sample, sequenced in a study of blood T cell repertoires in COVID-19. Clones were sequenced by immunoSEQ multiplex PCR, and TCRdb holds only the in-frame ones, with some missing. The profile shows around 200,000 clones, 85% to 90% of them singletons. The sample taken for sequencing was peripheral blood. All receptors derive from a young man with active or convalescent COVID-19. The CDR3 runs from the conserved cysteine through the conserved F or W. Some rows have no size entry. The others give once, few or many, or a class for an expanded clone.

v_call,clone_size,cdr3_aa
TRBV7-9,once,CASSLGQGSSGYTF
TRBV15,once,CATSTGTENEKLFF
TRBV6-4,once,CASSEDMNTEAFF
TRBV6-4,many,CASSGGLAGDTQYF
TRBV30,-,CAWSPLQVMNYGYTF
TRBV5-1,-,CASSLIGQTYEQYF
TRBV11-2,-,CASSLGPPGLEQETQYF
TRBV5-1,once,CASKALLNTEAFF
TRBV29-1,-,CSVDRVGTNTEAFF
TRBV7-6,-,CASSLESLAAAIDTQYF
TRBV4-1,-,CASSHTDRDQETQYF
TRBV11-2,-,CASSLANSGTQYF
TRBV7-6,-,CASSPALGTGAHEQYF
TRBV10-3,-,CATTSGQGEGKDGYTF
TRBV29-1,-,CSVEPGDAGTEAFF
TRBV7-2,-,CASSSTGGFETQYF
TRBV7-3,-,CASSLKTGRVYQPQHF
TRBV6-6,-,CASSYSIVTRGNEQFF
TRBV4-2,-,CASSQEHRSGRVNEQFF
TRBV2,once,CASSEVAGVTGELFF
TRBV10-3,-,CAISSSNTGELFF
TRBV5-1,-,CASSLISGRNNEQFF
TRBV5-4,-,CASSGKQGAEFTEAFF
TRBV6-5,-,CASSQASVESEQYF
TRBV27,-,CASSPGQIMNTEAFF
TRBV11-2,once,CASSSTSGNLVEQYF